This is a list of T cell receptor beta chains from one sample in a study of response to subunit inactivated influenza vaccine. TCRdb processed the RT-PCR reads anew with MiXCR; each CDR3 protein has one entry. The data contain around 790,000 distinct CDR3 sequences, approximately 21% of them singletons. This specimen was PBMCs from blood, taken roughly 5 days after vaccination. The receptors shown here come from a man aged 50-59 years who received an inactivated influenza vaccine. CDR3s include the opening cysteine and the closing phenylalanine or tryptophan. D genes are given only for firm matches. Only part of the rows carry a size: once, few, many, or a class if the clone is expanded.

j_gene: TRBJ2-1; v_gene: TRBV20-1; abundance: .; d_gene: TRBD2; CDR3nt: TGCAGTGCTAGTCGGAGCGGGAGGGTATATGAGCAGTTCTTC; CDR3aa: CSASRSGRVYEQFF
j_gene: TRBJ1-1; v_gene: TRBV12-3/TRBV12-4; abundance: .; d_gene: .; CDR3nt: TGTGCCAGCAGTTTTGGACAAGGAGCAACGAACACTGAAGCTTTCTTT; CDR3aa: CASSFGQGATNTEAFF
j_gene: TRBJ2-4; v_gene: TRBV7-8; abundance: .; d_gene: TRBD2; CDR3nt: TGTGCCAGCAGCCCCGGGGGGGAAGCCAAAAACATTCAGTACTTC; CDR3aa: CASSPGGEAKNIQYF
j_gene: TRBJ2-1; v_gene: TRBV7-9; abundance: few; d_gene: .; CDR3nt: TGTGCCAGCAGCCAGCCCCAGGAGCCGAAGCAGTTCTTC; CDR3aa: CASSQPQEPKQFF
j_gene: TRBJ2-1; v_gene: TRBV12-3/TRBV12-4; abundance: few; d_gene: TRBD1; CDR3nt: TGTGCCAGCAGTTTAACAGGGGGTTATGAGCAGTTCTTC; CDR3aa: CASSLTGGYEQFF
j_gene: TRBJ1-2; v_gene: TRBV6-1; abundance: few; d_gene: TRBD1; CDR3nt: TGTGCCAGCAGCGGAGGGACAGCCTTTAGCACCTATGGCTACACCTTC; CDR3aa: CASSGGTAFSTYGYTF
j_gene: TRBJ2-7; v_gene: TRBV4-2; abundance: many; d_gene: .; CDR3nt: TGTGCCAGCAGCCAAGTAACCGGGGGCCCCTACGAGCAGTACTTC; CDR3aa: CASSQVTGGPYEQYF
j_gene: TRBJ2-1; v_gene: TRBV11-2; abundance: few; d_gene: .; CDR3nt: TGTGCCAGCAGCTTAACAGACTCACACTCCTACAATGAGCAGTTCTTC; CDR3aa: CASSLTDSHSYNEQFF
j_gene: TRBJ2-7; v_gene: TRBV6-1; abundance: few; d_gene: .; CDR3nt: TGTGCCAGCACGGCAGGCCCCGGATGGGAGCAGTACTTC; CDR3aa: CASTAGPGWEQYF
j_gene: TRBJ1-3; v_gene: TRBV12-3/TRBV12-4; abundance: .; d_gene: .; CDR3nt: TGTGCCAGCAGTTTATGGGGGTCTGGAAACACCATATATTTT; CDR3aa: CASSLWGSGNTIYF
j_gene: TRBJ1-1; v_gene: TRBV7-9; abundance: .; d_gene: .; CDR3nt: TGTGCCAGCAGCTTCGGGCTGCCTGAAGCTTTCTTT; CDR3aa: CASSFGLPEAFF
j_gene: TRBJ2-7; v_gene: TRBV4-1; abundance: .; d_gene: .; CDR3nt: TGCGCCAGCAGCCAAGAAGACAGCCAAACGCCCTACGAGCAGTACTTC; CDR3aa: CASSQEDSQTPYEQYF
j_gene: TRBJ2-5; v_gene: TRBV6-1; abundance: .; d_gene: .; CDR3nt: TGTGCCACCAGTCGTAGCCTTGGCAGAGAAGAGACCCAGTACTTC; CDR3aa: CATSRSLGREETQYF
j_gene: TRBJ2-1; v_gene: TRBV4-3; abundance: .; d_gene: .; CDR3nt: TGCGCCAGCAGCCAAGATCTTAATCTAGCAAGGACTGAGCAGTTCTTC; CDR3aa: CASSQDLNLARTEQFF
j_gene: TRBJ2-7; v_gene: TRBV2; abundance: .; d_gene: TRBD2; CDR3nt: TGTGCCAGCAACACGCCGGGACTAAGATACGAGCAGTACTTC; CDR3aa: CASNTPGLRYEQYF
j_gene: TRBJ1-5; v_gene: TRBV15; abundance: .; d_gene: .; CDR3nt: TGTGCCACCAGCAGAGGGGGGGGAAGGAGTCAGCCCCAGCATTTT; CDR3aa: CATSRGGGRSQPQHF
j_gene: TRBJ2-1; v_gene: TRBV28; abundance: .; d_gene: TRBD2; CDR3nt: TGTGCCAGCAGTTCGGCGGGGGGGAACAATGAGCAGTTCTTC; CDR3aa: CASSSAGGNNEQFF
j_gene: TRBJ2-1; v_gene: TRBV4-2; abundance: once; d_gene: .; CDR3nt: TGTGCCAGCAGCCAAGATCAAGTCCCCTACAATGAGCAGTTCTTC; CDR3aa: CASSQDQVPYNEQFF
j_gene: TRBJ1-1; v_gene: TRBV7-6; abundance: few; d_gene: .; CDR3nt: TGTGCCAGCAGCTTAGGTACCCGCACTGAAGCTTTCTTT; CDR3aa: CASSLGTRTEAFF
j_gene: TRBJ2-3; v_gene: TRBV7-2; abundance: .; d_gene: TRBD2; CDR3nt: TGTGCCAGCAGCGCTACTAGCGGGGGGGATACGCAGTATTTT; CDR3aa: CASSATSGGDTQYF
j_gene: TRBJ2-2; v_gene: TRBV3-1; abundance: .; d_gene: .; CDR3nt: TGTGCCAGCAGCCAAGGTCTGAAACCGCTGACTGGCGGGGAGCTGTTTTTT; CDR3aa: CASSQGLKPLTGGELFF
j_gene: TRBJ2-2; v_gene: TRBV29-1; abundance: few; d_gene: TRBD2; CDR3nt: TGCAGCGTTCCGGTAGCGGGAGTAACCGGGGAGCTGTTTTTT; CDR3aa: CSVPVAGVTGELFF
j_gene: TRBJ2-2; v_gene: TRBV12-3/TRBV12-4; abundance: few; d_gene: TRBD2; CDR3nt: TGTGCCAGCCGACATAGCGGGAGAAACACCGGGGAGCTGTTTTTT; CDR3aa: CASRHSGRNTGELFF
j_gene: TRBJ2-3; v_gene: TRBV4-1; abundance: .; d_gene: .; CDR3nt: TGCGCCAGCAGCCAAGATGTCGCGATGAGGGCAGATACGCAGTATTTT; CDR3aa: CASSQDVAMRADTQYF
j_gene: TRBJ2-7; v_gene: TRBV20-1; abundance: many; d_gene: .; CDR3nt: TGCAGTGTCCCGGCTCGAGACACCTACGAGCAGTACTTC; CDR3aa: CSVPARDTYEQYF
j_gene: TRBJ1-1; v_gene: TRBV12-3/TRBV12-4; abundance: .; d_gene: TRBD1; CDR3nt: TGTGCCAGCACCTTACCCCCCCGGGACAGGTGGACCACTGAAGCTTTCTTT; CDR3aa: CASTLPPRDRWTTEAFF
j_gene: TRBJ2-7; v_gene: TRBV28; abundance: .; d_gene: .; CDR3nt: TGTGCCAGCAGTTTGTCGCGGGCCAGCTCCTACGAGCAGTACTTC; CDR3aa: CASSLSRASSYEQYF
j_gene: TRBJ1-5; v_gene: TRBV6-2/TRBV6-3; abundance: few; d_gene: .; CDR3nt: TGTGCCAGCACCGCGGACAGCAACAATCAGCCCCAGCATTTT; CDR3aa: CASTADSNNQPQHF
j_gene: TRBJ2-1; v_gene: TRBV9; abundance: many; d_gene: .; CDR3nt: TGCGCCAGCAGCGTGGGTCAGGGGACCTACAATGAGCAGTTCTTC; CDR3aa: CASSVGQGTYNEQFF
j_gene: TRBJ2-1; v_gene: TRBV9; abundance: few; d_gene: TRBD2; CDR3nt: TGTGCCAGCAGCCCTACCTTGGAGCGGGATTACAATGAGCAGTTCTTC; CDR3aa: CASSPTLERDYNEQFF
j_gene: TRBJ2-1; v_gene: TRBV20-1; abundance: .; d_gene: .; CDR3nt: TGCAGTGCTACGGGGGGCGGGTTGAAGTTCTTC; CDR3aa: CSATGGGLKFF
j_gene: TRBJ2-5; v_gene: TRBV28; abundance: many; d_gene: .; CDR3nt: TGTGCCAGCAGTACCTTAGGGTGGGAGACCCAGTACTTC; CDR3aa: CASSTLGWETQYF
j_gene: TRBJ1-3; v_gene: TRBV7-2; abundance: few; d_gene: .; CDR3nt: TGTGCCAGCAGCTTAGCGGGAGGGGGCTCTGGAAACACCATATATTTT; CDR3aa: CASSLAGGGSGNTIYF
j_gene: TRBJ2-3; v_gene: TRBV28; abundance: few; d_gene: .; CDR3nt: TGTGCCAGCAGTTCACCGGGACGCCGCACAGATACGCAGTATTTT; CDR3aa: CASSSPGRRTDTQYF
j_gene: TRBJ2-2; v_gene: TRBV30; abundance: few; d_gene: TRBD1; CDR3nt: TGTGCCTGTCCTAAAGGGTTCGGGACAGGCACCGGGGAGCTGTTTTTT; CDR3aa: CACPKGFGTGTGELFF
j_gene: TRBJ1-6; v_gene: TRBV12-3/TRBV12-4; abundance: .; d_gene: .; CDR3nt: TGTGCCAGCAGTTTGGGCAGCTTTAATTCACCCCTCCACTTT; CDR3aa: CASSLGSFNSPLHF
j_gene: TRBJ2-5; v_gene: TRBV7-8; abundance: .; d_gene: .; CDR3nt: TGTGCCAGCAGCTTAGCGTACGGATTCCAAGAGACCCAGTACTTC; CDR3aa: CASSLAYGFQETQYF
j_gene: TRBJ2-3; v_gene: TRBV10-3; abundance: few; d_gene: TRBD2; CDR3nt: TGTGCCATCAGGAAAGCGGGAGTGGGTACAGATACGCAGTATTTT; CDR3aa: CAIRKAGVGTDTQYF
j_gene: TRBJ2-3; v_gene: TRBV4-3; abundance: .; d_gene: .; CDR3nt: TGCGCCAGCAGCCAATATACCCTTAGACAGGAAGGCAACACAGATACGCGGTATTTT; CDR3aa: CASSQYTLRQEGNTDTRYF
j_gene: TRBJ2-7; v_gene: TRBV11-2; abundance: .; d_gene: TRBD1; CDR3nt: TGTGCCAGCAGCTTAGTCGGACAGGGTGGCGTCTACGAGCAGTACTTC; CDR3aa: CASSLVGQGGVYEQYF
j_gene: TRBJ2-3; v_gene: TRBV5-1; abundance: .; d_gene: TRBD2; CDR3nt: TGCGCCAGCAGCTTCGCTTCTAGCGGGAGCTCAGATACGCAGTATTTT; CDR3aa: CASSFASSGSSDTQYF
j_gene: TRBJ2-7; v_gene: TRBV27; abundance: few; d_gene: .; CDR3nt: TGTGCCAGCCGTAAACCCGGGGCCCAATCGATGTACTTC; CDR3aa: CASRKPGAQSMYF